These 8 T cell receptor beta chains came from one sample sequenced in a study of shared clonotypes between healthy human individuals. Sequencing used immunoSEQ multiplex PCR; TCRdb keeps in-frame clones, though not all of them. Counted here are about 1.1 million clones, about 84% occurring once; the ten biggest clones make up 0.6% to 0.75%. Specimen: memory CD4+ T cells from PBMCs. The subset: CD45RA-negative fraction. The receptor set was obtained from a man younger than 35 in good health. Some clones in this sample may be carry-over from other donors' samples.

Points on this clone: A much larger clone lies a single base off, so this may be a read error. This CDR3 is also generated by other DNA sequences in the sample. V and J are TRBV7-9 and TRBJ2-5, with D hard to call. The CDR3 contains 11 residues. Germline CDR1 and CDR2: SEHNR and FQNEAQ (reference sequence). The germline V and J ends were trimmed by 5 bases and 1 base, with 2 bases remaining between them. Here the CDR3 reads CASSRQETQYF. The CDR3 DNA follows: TGTGCCAGCAGCCGCCAAGAGACCCAGTACTTC. The full variable domain, in which reference TRBV7-9 and TRBJ2-5 provide the parts outside the CDR3, is DTGVSQNPRHKITKRGQNVTFRCDPISEHNRLYWYRQTLGQGPEFLTYFQNEAQLEKSRLLSDRFSAERPKGSFSTLEIQRTEQGDSAMYLCASSRQETQYFGPGTRLLVL.

V usage is TRBV27 and J usage is TRBJ2-7, with 8 bases that match TRBD2. The CDR3 loop spans 15 amino acids. Germline V CDR1 and CDR2: MNHEY, SMNVEV (reference sequence). V shed 11 bases, J shed 5 bases, and the junction held 17 bases outside the gene matches. The CDR3 sequence is CAAKRLAGEKDEQYF. In DNA form, the CDR3 reads TGTGCCGCAAAGCGGCTAGCGGGCGAGAAAGACGAGCAGTACTTC.

This clone was detected only once. Other DNA sequences in the same sample also yield this CDR3. The chain links TRBV18 to TRBJ2-7, with D unresolved. Trimming shortened V by 2 bases and J by 4 bases, and 9 bases separated the two germline ends. Germline-derived CDR1 and CDR2 are KGHSH and LQKENI. CDR3 length equals 13 residues. The CDR3 spells CASSPGLSYEQYF. The CDR3 DNA reads TGTGCCAGCTCACCAGGTCTCAGTTACGAGCAGTACTTC.

The chain joins TRBV30 to TRBJ1-4, with 7 bases that match TRBD1. The CDR3 runs to 15 residues. The ends lost 1 base at V and 7 bases at J; junction bases unmatched: 9. The germline CDR1 and CDR2 sequences are GTSNPN and SVGIG (reference sequence). The CDR3 sequence is CAWSATRGRGEKLFF. The CDR3 DNA reads as TGTGCCTGGAGTGCTACAAGGGGGCGCGGTGAAAAACTGTTTTTT. The whole variable domain, filled in from reference TRBV30 and TRBJ1-4, reads SQTIHQWPATLVQPVGSPLSLECTVEGTSNPNLYWYRQAAGRGLQLLFYSVGIGQISSEVPQNLSASRPQDRQFILSSKKLLLSDSGFYLCAWSATRGRGEKLFFGSGTQLSVL.

This clone has only one observation. The chain uses TRBV28 and TRBJ2-7, with 9 bases matching TRBD1. Losses at the gene ends were 5 bases for V and 1 base for J; bases not matched to a gene: 6. Germline CDR1 reads MDHEN; CDR2 reads SYDVKM. This CDR3 has 15 residues. The DNA for the CDR3 is TGTGCCAGCAGTGCCCCCGGGACAGGGTCCTACGAGCAGTACTTC. Residues: CASSAPGTGSYEQYF.

CDR3 loop: CASSAGETHGNQPQHF. As DNA, the CDR3 is TGTGCCAGCAGTGCGGGGGAGACACACGGCAATCAGCCCCAGCATTTT. The chain links TRBV28 to TRBJ1-5, with a possible D match to TRBD1 (5 bases). V lost 5 bases to trimming and J lost 2 bases, with 16 bases between them. The CDR3 spans 16 residues. Germline CDR1 and CDR2: MDHEN and SYDVKM.

V is TRBV2 and J is TRBJ2-5, with D uncertain. The germline V gene encodes CDR1 SNHLY and CDR2 FYNNEI. V lost 6 bases and J 0 bases, leaving 11 bases between the germline ends. The CDR3 is 14 amino acids. The CDR3 protein is CASRASRNQETQYF. In nucleotides, the CDR3 is TGTGCCAGCAGAGCCAGCAGGAACCAAGAGACCCAGTACTTC. The full variable domain, with the rest looked up from reference TRBV2 and TRBJ2-5, is EPEVTQTPSHQVTQMGQEVILRCVPISNHLYFYWYRQILGQKVEFLVSFYNNEISEKSEIFDDQFSVERPDGSNFTLKIRSTKLEDSAMYFCASRASRNQETQYFGPGTRLLVL.

The chain carries TRBV5-8 and TRBJ2-7; 7 bases are shared with TRBD1. The junction had 1 base not matched to a gene; V was cut back by 4 bases and J by 0 bases. The CDR3 loop spans 13 amino acids. Germline V gene data show CDR1 as SGHTS and CDR2 as YDEGEE. The CDR3 bases are TGTGCCAGCAGCAGACAGGGCTCCTACGAGCAGTACTTC. Its translation: CASSRQGSYEQYF. Full variable domain (missing parts from reference TRBV5-8 and TRBJ2-7): EAGVTQSPTHLIKTRGQQATLRCSPISGHTSVYWYQQALGLGLQFLLWYDEGEERNRGNFPPRFSGRQFPNYSSELNVNALELEDSALYLCASSRQGSYEQYFGPGTRLTVT.